Listed below are T cell receptor beta chains from one sample, sequenced in a study of T cell responses to AZD1222 COVID-19 vaccine. The assay was immunoSEQ multiplex PCR, and TCRdb's table has in-frame clones only and misses some. Of around 76,000 clones listed, roughly 84% were seen once; the top ten hold approximately 13%. Sequences were derived from peripheral blood, sampled on day 0 of AZD1222 vaccination. These receptors were obtained from an adult in good health. CDR3s include the opening cysteine and the closing phenylalanine or tryptophan. Each record gives: J gene, D gene, clone size, V gene, CDR3 protein, CDR3 DNA. The D gene is left open where the match is weak. Rows may omit the clone size; those that give it use once, few, many or a size class.

J: TRBJ1-2; D: .; size: .; V: TRBV6-5; CDR3: CASRTGKNYGYTF; DNA: TGTGCCAGCAGGACCGGGAAAAACTATGGCTACACCTTC
J: TRBJ1-2; D: .; size: .; V: TRBV6-2/TRBV6-3; CDR3: CASSYDKYNYGYTF; DNA: TGTGCCAGCAGTTACGACAAATATAACTATGGCTACACCTTC
J: TRBJ2-2; D: TRBD1; size: .; V: TRBV10-2; CDR3: CASSDPASDRGYTGELFF; DNA: TGCGCCAGCAGTGACCCGGCCTCGGACAGGGGGTACACCGGGGAGCTGTTTTTT
J: TRBJ2-1; D: .; size: once; V: TRBV13; CDR3: CASSPDDGYNEQFF; DNA: TGTGCCAGCAGCCCTGATGACGGCTACAATGAGCAGTTCTTC
J: TRBJ2-3; D: TRBD1; size: few; V: TRBV2; CDR3: CASNFEANRDRSTDTQYF; DNA: TGTGCCAGCAATTTCGAGGCTAATCGGGACAGAAGCACAGATACGCAGTATTTT
J: TRBJ1-1; D: .; size: .; V: TRBV6-5; CDR3: CASGRGRKNTEAFF; DNA: TGTGCCAGCGGGAGGGGACGGAAGAACACTGAAGCTTTCTTT
J: TRBJ1-1; D: .; size: .; V: TRBV6-2/TRBV6-3; CDR3: CASSYPGGAFF; DNA: TGTGCCAGCAGTTATCCCGGTGGAGCTTTCTTT
J: TRBJ2-7; D: .; size: .; V: TRBV19; CDR3: CASSRRGLIGEQYF; DNA: TGTGCCAGTAGTAGGCGGGGCTTGATCGGCGAGCAGTACTTC
J: TRBJ1-5; D: .; size: .; V: TRBV29-1; CDR3: CSVEPTYPRSNQPQHF; DNA: TGCAGCGTCGAACCGACGTACCCCCGAAGCAATCAGCCCCAGCATTTT
J: TRBJ2-7; D: .; size: .; V: TRBV4-3; CDR3: CASSQRITYEQYF; DNA: TGCGCCAGCAGCCAACGGATAACCTACGAGCAGTACTTC
J: TRBJ2-3; D: TRBD2; size: .; V: TRBV5-1; CDR3: CASSPSSGGAADTQYF; DNA: TGCGCCAGCAGCCCTTCAAGCGGGGGGGCCGCAGATACGCAGTATTTT